Listed below are T cell receptor beta chains from one sample, sequenced in a study of cytomegalovirus exposure and HLA in healthy donors. TCRdb's copy holds only in-frame clones and misses some; the assay was immunoSEQ multiplex PCR. Of about 130,000 clones listed, more than 75% are singletons. Specimen: PBMCs. The receptors were gathered from a female donor in good health and CMV-seronegative. The CDR3 runs from the conserved cysteine through the conserved F or W. Fields, in order: D gene, V gene, J gene, clone size, CDR3 DNA, CDR3 protein. A D gene is named only where the DNA matches it firmly. The size entry is marked missing in some rows and otherwise reads once, few, many or a size class.

d_gene: -
v_gene: TRBV11-3
j_gene: TRBJ2-5
abundance: -
CDR3nt: TGTGCCAGCAGCTTTAGCGGAGAAGAGACCCAGTACTTC
CDR3aa: CASSFSGEETQYF

d_gene: TRBD2
v_gene: TRBV30
j_gene: TRBJ2-7
abundance: -
CDR3nt: TGTGCCTGGAGTGTTACTAGCGGGAGGTTCCACGAGCAGTACTTC
CDR3aa: CAWSVTSGRFHEQYF

d_gene: -
v_gene: TRBV28
j_gene: TRBJ2-7
abundance: -
CDR3nt: TGTGCCAGCAGTTACCCGGGTGAGCAGTACTTC
CDR3aa: CASSYPGEQYF

d_gene: -
v_gene: TRBV9
j_gene: TRBJ1-6
abundance: -
CDR3nt: TGTGCCAGCAGCGCGGGGGGTACTAGGTCACCCCTCCACTTT
CDR3aa: CASSAGGTRSPLHF

d_gene: TRBD2
v_gene: TRBV11-2
j_gene: TRBJ2-1
abundance: -
CDR3nt: TGTGCCACCAGGACTAGCGGGGCTCCCAATGAGCAGTTCTTC
CDR3aa: CATRTSGAPNEQFF

d_gene: TRBD1
v_gene: TRBV28
j_gene: TRBJ2-2
abundance: -
CDR3nt: TGTGCCAGCAGAAGACAGGGTTACGGGGAGCTGTTTTTT
CDR3aa: CASRRQGYGELFF

d_gene: TRBD1
v_gene: TRBV2
j_gene: TRBJ2-3
abundance: -
CDR3nt: TGTGCCAGCAGTGATCGGGACAGGGGAACAGATACGCAGTATTTT
CDR3aa: CASSDRDRGTDTQYF

d_gene: -
v_gene: TRBV7-9
j_gene: TRBJ2-7
abundance: few
CDR3nt: TGTGCCAGCAGCTTAGGGAGCGTTAACTGGGACGAGCAGTACTTC
CDR3aa: CASSLGSVNWDEQYF

d_gene: -
v_gene: TRBV27
j_gene: TRBJ1-2
abundance: -
CDR3nt: TGTGCCAGCAGTTTATCGGGCGGGAACTATGGCTACACCTTC
CDR3aa: CASSLSGGNYGYTF

d_gene: -
v_gene: TRBV29-1
j_gene: TRBJ1-5
abundance: -
CDR3nt: TGCAGCGTACGGCCCGGGAACAATCAGCCCCAGCATTTT
CDR3aa: CSVRPGNNQPQHF

d_gene: -
v_gene: TRBV27
j_gene: TRBJ2-1
abundance: once
CDR3nt: TGTGCCAGCAGTCAGGGTGACAATGAGCAGTTCTTC
CDR3aa: CASSQGDNEQFF

d_gene: TRBD1
v_gene: TRBV5-1
j_gene: TRBJ1-6
abundance: -
CDR3nt: TGCGCCAGCAGCCCGGGACAGGGGAATTCACCCCTCCACTTT
CDR3aa: CASSPGQGNSPLHF

d_gene: -
v_gene: TRBV9
j_gene: TRBJ2-2
abundance: -
CDR3nt: TGTGCCAGCAGCGAGAGCGACACCGGGGAGCTGTTTTTT
CDR3aa: CASSESDTGELFF

d_gene: TRBD1
v_gene: TRBV19
j_gene: TRBJ2-7
abundance: -
CDR3nt: TGTGCCAGTAGTGTCGACCCAGGGACAGGAGAGCAGTACTTC
CDR3aa: CASSVDPGTGEQYF

d_gene: -
v_gene: TRBV11-2
j_gene: TRBJ1-4
abundance: -
CDR3nt: TGTGCCAGCAGCCCGCGGGCTTCAGCGGAGAAACTGTTTTTT
CDR3aa: CASSPRASAEKLFF

d_gene: -
v_gene: TRBV15
j_gene: TRBJ2-6
abundance: few
CDR3nt: TGTGCCACCAGCTCTGACAGCTCTGGGGCCAACGTCCTGACTTTC
CDR3aa: CATSSDSSGANVLTF

d_gene: -
v_gene: TRBV27
j_gene: TRBJ1-2
abundance: -
CDR3nt: TGTGCCAGCAGTTTCCAGGGAACAATTGGTGGCTACACCTTC
CDR3aa: CASSFQGTIGGYTF

d_gene: -
v_gene: TRBV10-3
j_gene: TRBJ2-6
abundance: few
CDR3nt: TGTGCCATCAGGGACGATACAGGGCTAAGTGGGGCCAACGTCCTGACTTTC
CDR3aa: CAIRDDTGLSGANVLTF

d_gene: -
v_gene: TRBV7-8
j_gene: TRBJ2-7
abundance: -
CDR3nt: TGTGCCAGCAGCTTACGGGGGTTCGGCTACGAGCAGTACTTC
CDR3aa: CASSLRGFGYEQYF

d_gene: -
v_gene: TRBV10-3
j_gene: TRBJ2-7
abundance: -
CDR3nt: TGTGCCATCAGCGGAAGGGGGGAGGGCTACGAGCAGTACTTC
CDR3aa: CAISGRGEGYEQYF

d_gene: TRBD1
v_gene: TRBV28
j_gene: TRBJ1-2
abundance: few
CDR3nt: TGTGCCAGCAGTTCCGCCGCCTTGGGACAGGCGAAATATGGCTACACCTTC
CDR3aa: CASSSAALGQAKYGYTF

d_gene: TRBD2
v_gene: TRBV7-3
j_gene: TRBJ2-1
abundance: once
CDR3nt: TGTGCCAGCAGCCCCCTAGCGGACAATGAGCAGTTCTTC
CDR3aa: CASSPLADNEQFF